The sequence of this TCR beta chain was determined in a study of CD8+ T cells in alopecia areata. In each case, RNA was isolated and then reverse transcribed into cDNA as the sequencing template. TCRdb's table, derived via immunoSEQ multiplex PCR, lists solely in-frame clones and lacks some. This sample has around 100,000 clones, with about 59% found just once. This clone was counted only a few times. Its specificity is unknown. Sample treatment: oral pan-JAK inhibitor, 5-10 mg twice daily. Germline values: CDR1 MGHRA, CDR2 YSYEKL. The V gene lost 4 bases and the J gene lost 5 bases, with 18 bases spanning the gap. The CDR3 is 16 amino acids. General observations from the study: Scalp and blood retained many expanded lesional clones during tofacitinib. Researchers report lesional scalp, most notably alopecia totalis/universalis, outstripped normal scalp in clonality. Under tofacitinib, fewer expanded CD8+ clones appeared among the top 100 scalp clones.

The source was CD8+ T cells sorted from blood, collected at week 24, from a patient treated with tofacitinib. The gene calls are TRBV4-1 and TRBJ2-1; possibly TRBD2 for D (6 bases). The sequence came from a human donor with alopecia areata. The DNA of the CDR3 is TGCGCCAGCAGCCTCCGAGAGGGACTCAAACACAATGAGCAGTTCTTC. This translates into CASSLREGLKHNEQFF.